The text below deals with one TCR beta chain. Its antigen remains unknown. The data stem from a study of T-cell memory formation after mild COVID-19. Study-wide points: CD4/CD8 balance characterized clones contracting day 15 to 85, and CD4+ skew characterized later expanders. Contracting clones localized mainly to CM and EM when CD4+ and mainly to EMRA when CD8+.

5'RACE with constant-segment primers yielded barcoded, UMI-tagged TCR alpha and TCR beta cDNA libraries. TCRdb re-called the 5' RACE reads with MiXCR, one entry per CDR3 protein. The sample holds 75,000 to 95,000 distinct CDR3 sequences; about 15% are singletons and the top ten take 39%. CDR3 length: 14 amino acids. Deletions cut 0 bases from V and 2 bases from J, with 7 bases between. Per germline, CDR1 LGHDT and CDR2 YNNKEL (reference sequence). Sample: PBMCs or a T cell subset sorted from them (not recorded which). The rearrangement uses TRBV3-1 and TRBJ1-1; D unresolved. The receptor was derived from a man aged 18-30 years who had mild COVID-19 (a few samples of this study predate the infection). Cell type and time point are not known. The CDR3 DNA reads TGTGCCAGCAGCCAAGATTCCGGTAACACTGAAGCTTTCTTT. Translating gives CASSQDSGNTEAFF. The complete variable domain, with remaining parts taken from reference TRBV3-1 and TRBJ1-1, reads DTAVSQTPKYLVTQMGNDKSIKCEQNLGHDTMYWYKQDSKKFLKIMFSYNNKELIINETVPNRFSPKSPDKAHLNLHINSLELGDSAVYFCASSQDSGNTEAFFGQGTRLTVV.